A single sample is the source of the 10 T cell receptor beta chains below, sequenced in a study of shared clonotypes between healthy human individuals. Measured with immunoSEQ multiplex PCR; TCRdb has only the in-frame clones, and not every one. Of 100,000 to 130,000 clones detected, under 70% appear once; the ten largest clones hold almost 25%. Sequenced input: memory CD8+ T cells sorted from blood. The subset was: CD45RO+ cells pooled with CCR7-negative TemRA cells. The source is a young woman in good health.

The V and J genes are TRBV10-1 and TRBJ1-1; D unclear. Germline V gene sequence: CDR1 WNHNN, CDR2 SYGVQD (reference sequence). The ends were cut back, 0 bases at V and 1 base at J, with 18 bases in the middle. This CDR3 is built from 18 residues. The CDR3 DNA reads as TGCGCCAGCAGTGAGTCGAGGGAAACTACCGGGTGGAACACTGAAGCTTTCTTT. The encoded protein is CASSESRETTGWNTEAFF.

The chain links TRBV6-1 to TRBJ1-1; 9 bases map to TRBD1. Germline trimming cut 5 bases from V and 1 base from J; bases unmatched to any gene: 5. CDR3 size: 15 residues. From germline, CDR1 is MNHNS and CDR2 SASEGT. The CDR3 reads CASSTGTGKNTEAFF. The CDR3 region has the DNA TGTGCCAGCAGTACTGGGACAGGGAAGAACACTGAAGCTTTCTTT.

CDR3 amino acids: CASSLMSYEQYF. The DNA for the CDR3 is TGTGCCAGCAGTTTAATGTCCTACGAGCAGTACTTC. This chain joins TRBV28 and TRBJ2-7; D is unclear. The CDR3 has 12 residues. Germline V lookup: CDR1 MDHEN, CDR2 SYDVKM. V shed 2 bases and J shed 1 base, with 3 bases lying between them.

The chain links TRBV7-2 to TRBJ2-1; no clear D. The germline gives CDR1 SGHTA, CDR2 FQGNSA. The CDR3 totals 12 residues. Trimming removed 3 bases from V and 16 bases from J, with 16 bases in between. Here the CDR3 reads CASSFFDPKRFF. As DNA, the CDR3 is TGTGCCAGCAGCTTTTTTGACCCTAAGCGCTTCTTC.

The rearrangement uses TRBV13 and TRBJ1-2, with D possibly TRBD1 on 6 matching bases. The V end was cut by 1 base, the J end by 3 bases, with 12 bases between. Germline V lookup: CDR1 PRHDT, CDR2 FYEKMQ (reference sequence). There are 15 residues in the CDR3. The CDR3 nucleotides read TGTGCCAGCAGCTTAGAGGGGGGAGGCGACTATGGCTACACCTTC. Protein product: CASSLEGGGDYGYTF. The whole variable domain, remainder taken from reference TRBV13 and TRBJ1-2, is AAGVIQSPRHLIKEKRETATLKCYPIPRHDTVYWYQQGPGQDPQFLISFYEKMQSDKGSIPDRFSAQQFSDYHSELNMSSLELGDSALYFCASSLEGGGDYGYTFGSGTRLTVV.

This sequence joins TRBV6-4 and TRBJ2-1, with 12 bases identical to TRBD2. The germline gives CDR1 MRHNA, CDR2 SNTAGT. This CDR3 comprises 15 residues. After removal of 7 bases from V and 8 bases from J, the junction contained 9 bases not matched to a gene. The CDR3 DNA sequence: TGTGCCAGCAAGATTCTAGCGGGAGGGCCCCATGAGCAGTTCTTC. Its protein product is CASKILAGGPHEQFF.

J is TRBJ2-1 and V is TRBV5-1; TRBD2 is a possible D gene (7 bases). Germline V CDR1 and CDR2: SGHRS, YFSETQ. The CDR3 spans 18 residues. V was trimmed by 1 base and J by 4 bases, leaving 21 bases between them. In DNA form, the CDR3 reads TGCGCCAGCAGCTTGTACCCCGGGGGCGCGGGGGTATACAATGAGCAGTTCTTC. It translates to CASSLYPGGAGVYNEQFF.

This clone has at least ten counts. The chain combines TRBV6-4 with TRBJ2-2, with D hard to call. Germline assignment: CDR1 MRHNA and CDR2 SNTAGT. The CDR3 is made up of 14 amino acids. Trimming removed 0 bases at V and 5 bases at J, with 7 bases between. CDR3 sequence: CASSDSLETGELFF. Written as DNA, the CDR3 is TGTGCCAGCAGTGACTCTTTGGAAACCGGGGAGCTGTTTTTT.

The rearrangement joins TRBV25-1 to TRBJ2-7, with D unresolved. Germline V gives CDR1 MGHDK, CDR2 SYGVNS. V dropped 11 bases and J dropped 5 bases, with 19 bases sitting between them. The CDR3 is made up of 13 amino acids. This chain's CDR3 is CASESKRVNEQYF. The CDR3 DNA is TGTGCCTCCGAGAGCAAGCGAGTGAACGAGCAGTACTTC.

The chain has TRBV14 and TRBJ2-1, with a weak D call TRBD2 (5 bases). The CDR3 totals 15 residues. V lost 1 base and J 6 bases, leaving 13 bases between the germline ends. Germline lookup yields CDR1 SGHDN and CDR2 FVKESK. This chain's CDR3 is CASSQARTGSNEQFF. DNA of the CDR3: TGTGCCAGCAGCCAAGCCAGGACTGGTTCCAATGAGCAGTTCTTC.